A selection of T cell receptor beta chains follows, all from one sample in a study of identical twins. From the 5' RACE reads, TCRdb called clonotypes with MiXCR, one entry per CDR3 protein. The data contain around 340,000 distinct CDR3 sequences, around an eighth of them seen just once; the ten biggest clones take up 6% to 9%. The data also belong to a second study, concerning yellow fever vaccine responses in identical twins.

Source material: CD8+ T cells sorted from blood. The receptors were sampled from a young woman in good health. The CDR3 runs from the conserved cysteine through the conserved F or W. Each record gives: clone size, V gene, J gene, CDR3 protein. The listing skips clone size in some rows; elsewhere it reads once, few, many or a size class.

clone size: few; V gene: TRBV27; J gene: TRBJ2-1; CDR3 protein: CASQSQDSSYNEQFF
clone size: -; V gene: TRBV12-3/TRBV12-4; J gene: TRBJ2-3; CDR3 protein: CASGDRDRATDTQYF
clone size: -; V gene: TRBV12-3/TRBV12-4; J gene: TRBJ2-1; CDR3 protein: CASSFSLHEKFF
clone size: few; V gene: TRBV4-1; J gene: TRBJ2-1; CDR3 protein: CASSQEARGSYNEQFF
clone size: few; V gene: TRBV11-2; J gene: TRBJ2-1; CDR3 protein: CASSLDGGAGGYNEQFF
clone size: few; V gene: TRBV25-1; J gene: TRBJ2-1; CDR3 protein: CAFAPGGEQFF
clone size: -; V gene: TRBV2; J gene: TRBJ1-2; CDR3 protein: CASSEAARDGYGYTF
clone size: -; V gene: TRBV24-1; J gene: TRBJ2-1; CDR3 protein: CATSDRTGTSGDRSYNEQFF
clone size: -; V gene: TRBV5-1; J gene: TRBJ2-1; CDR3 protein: CASSLFALDESSYNEQFF
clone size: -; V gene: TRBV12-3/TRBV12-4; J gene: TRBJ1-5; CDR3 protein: CASSFYSYNQPQHF
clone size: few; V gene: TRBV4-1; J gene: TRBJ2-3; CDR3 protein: CASSQGPGVDFTDTQYF
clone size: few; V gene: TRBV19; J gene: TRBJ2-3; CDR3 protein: CASTPSWDGTDTQYF
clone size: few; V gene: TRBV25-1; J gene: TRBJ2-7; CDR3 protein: CASSDWRLHSYEQYF
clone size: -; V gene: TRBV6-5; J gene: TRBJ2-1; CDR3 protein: CASSWRAGGEDEQFF
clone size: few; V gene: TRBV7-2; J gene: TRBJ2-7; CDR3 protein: CASSNRDRADEQYF